This entry lists 29 T cell receptor beta chains sequenced from one sample in a study of control samples from healthy donors and cancer patients (dated by TCRdb to the early 2020s). Library generation was performed with the immunoSEQ multiplex PCR assay. As stored in TCRdb, this immuneACCESS dataset retains in-frame rearrangements with V and J assigned. A fraction of the clones does not appear; measured against another copy, unresolved V genes explain less than half of the discrepancy, and the remainder lacks a known reason. This sample lists about 73,000 clones; approximately 84% were detected once. The ten largest clones capture 4% of the sample. The sample consisted of blood. Receptor source: a woman between 50 and 59 years old in good health.

The chain carries TRBV15 and TRBJ2-7, with TRBD2 identical over 8 bases. Germline CDR1 is LNHNV and CDR2 is YYDKDF (reference sequence). The CDR3 loop spans 17 amino acids. The J segment lost 5 bases and the V segment lost 3 bases, leaving 15 bases of the junction unmatched. The CDR3 DNA sequence: TGTGCCACCAGCAGGAGGTTGCAGCGGGGGCCCCGGAACGAGCAGTACTTC. It is translated as CATSRRLQRGPRNEQYF.

The V and J genes are TRBV6-1 and TRBJ2-6, with D unclear. This CDR3 contains 16 residues. The V and J ends lost 3 bases and 2 bases respectively, with 11 bases between them. Per germline, CDR1 MNHNS and CDR2 SASEGT. The CDR3 region has the DNA TGTGCCAGCAGTGACTATGACAAGGCTGGGGCCAACGTCCTGACTTTC. Translating gives CASSDYDKAGANVLTF.

The chain uses TRBV7-2 and TRBJ2-1; a weak D match, TRBD2 (6 bases). The germline CDR1 and CDR2 sequences are SGHTA and FQGNSA. The CDR3 is made up of 17 amino acids. Trimming took 0 bases from V and 5 from J, leaving 17 bases between them. This chain's CDR3 is CASSLAALARGDNEQFF. The CDR3 DNA reads TGTGCCAGCAGCTTAGCAGCGCTAGCGCGGGGAGACAATGAGCAGTTCTTC.

The genes are TRBV6-2 or TRBV6-3 and TRBJ1-2; 8 bases align to TRBD1. The CDR3 spans 17 residues. The V segment lost 1 base and the J segment 4 bases; nucleotides outside the gene matches: 11. CDR1 and CDR2 (germline): MNHEY, SVGEGT. CDR3 amino acids: CASSYLSDRATIYGYTF. The CDR3 DNA sequence: TGTGCCAGCAGTTACTTATCGGACAGGGCGACGATCTATGGCTACACCTTC.

The chain employs TRBV5-1 and TRBJ1-1; TRBD1 agrees at 7 bases. Germline-derived CDR1 and CDR2 are SGHRS and YFSETQ. The CDR3 extends over 16 amino acids. Trimming cost V 7 bases and J 1 base; bases outside gene matches: 13. The CDR3 DNA is TGCGCCAGCTCCAGAGGGCGGCAGGGGGGGAACACTGAAGCTTTCTTT. Its protein is CASSRGRQGGNTEAFF.

CDR3 DNA sequence: TGTGCCAGCAGTGAAGGCGAGACCGGGGAGCTGTTTTTT. It encodes CASSEGETGELFF. The rearrangement joins TRBV6-4 to TRBJ2-2; no definite D call. In germline, CDR1 is MRHNA, CDR2 SNTAGT. V was shortened by 3 bases and J by 5 bases, with 7 bases between the two germline ends. The CDR3 runs to 13 residues.

This clone was seen a few times. The rearrangement uses TRBV6-5 and TRBJ2-6, with D tentatively TRBD1 (6 bases). V gave up 6 bases and J gave up 4 bases, with 13 bases separating them. The CDR3 sequence is 15 residues long. Germline CDR1 is MNHEY and CDR2 is SVGAGI. The CDR3 DNA reads as TGTGCCAGCAGCAGGACAGTCACCGGGGCCAACGTCCTGACTTTC. Translated: CASSRTVTGANVLTF.

J is TRBJ2-5 and V is TRBV4-2, with 10 bases identical to TRBD2. Germline CDR1 reads LGHNA; CDR2 reads YNFKEQ. The CDR3 totals 15 residues. V trimming: 7 bases; J trimming: 4 bases; junction bases outside the gene matches: 9. As DNA, the CDR3 is TGTGCCAGCACCCACGGGACTAGCGATACAGAGACCCAGTACTTC. It translates to CASTHGTSDTETQYF.

The chain employs TRBV4-1 and TRBJ1-5; no clear D gene. The CDR3 length is 15 residues. Trimming shortened V by 2 bases and J by 7 bases, and 15 bases separated the two germline ends. Germline V lookup: CDR1 MGHRA, CDR2 YSYEKL. Written as DNA, the CDR3 is TGCGCCAGCAGCCAAATAGGGTTGGGTAACCAGCCCCAGCATTTT. It specifies CASSQIGLGNQPQHF.

This rearrangement joins TRBV7-9 to TRBJ2-7, with 7 nucleotides matching TRBD1. V was pared by 4 bases and J by 2 bases, with 8 bases of the junction left unmatched. The length of the CDR3 is 15 residues. Germline V gene data show CDR1 as SEHNR and CDR2 as FQNEAQ (reference sequence). CDR3 bases: TGTGCCAGCAGCTCCCCGACAGGGTATACCTACGAGCAGTACTTC. Encoded protein: CASSSPTGYTYEQYF.

This clone has a handful of counts. CDR3 region: CASSSYPWGWGGSYGYTF. The CDR3 bases are TGTGCCAGCAGCTCGTACCCCTGGGGTTGGGGGGGATCCTATGGCTACACCTTC. The chain joins TRBV11-2 to TRBJ1-2; maybe TRBD1 (5 bases). V lost 4 bases and J 4 bases, leaving 25 bases between the germline ends. Germline CDR1 SGHAT, CDR2 FQNNGV. The CDR3 runs 18 residues. Supplemented by reference TRBV11-2 and TRBJ1-2, the full variable domain reads EAGVAQSPRYKIIEKRQSVAFWCNPISGHATLYWYQQILGQGPKLLIQFQNNGVVDDSQLPKDRFSAERLKGVDSTLKIQPAKLEDSAVYLCASSSYPWGWGGSYGYTFGSGTRLTVV.

V gene TRBV7-9 combines with J gene TRBJ1-5, with a tentative D call TRBD1 (6 bases). Germline V lookup: CDR1 SEHNR, CDR2 FQNEAQ (reference sequence). Deletions cut 1 base from V and 2 bases from J, with 15 bases between. The CDR3 is 17 amino acids. The CDR3 region is CASSLGRDTGGNQPQHF. The CDR3 region has the DNA TGTGCCAGCAGCTTAGGCCGGGACACGGGAGGCAATCAGCCCCAGCATTTT.

The V call is TRBV6-2 or TRBV6-3, the J call TRBJ1-5; the D is unclear. Per the germline V gene, CDR1 is MNHEY and CDR2 is SVGEGT. V lost 3 bases to trimming and J lost 0 bases, with 9 bases between them. The CDR3 runs to 15 residues. CDR3 DNA: TGTGCCAGCAGTTATTATGAATATAGCAATCAGCCCCAGCATTTT. Its protein product is CASSYYEYSNQPQHF.

This sequence joins TRBV4-1 and TRBJ2-7, with D possibly being TRBD1 or TRBD2 (5 bases each). The V end was cut by 0 bases, the J end by 6 bases, with 9 bases between. This CDR3 contains 13 residues. Germline V gives CDR1 MGHRA, CDR2 YSYEKL. CDR3 region: CASSQDRDGEQYF. The CDR3 nucleotides are TGCGCCAGCAGCCAAGATCGGGACGGCGAGCAGTACTTC.

The chain is built from TRBV11-2 and TRBJ1-2; weak D call: TRBD1 (5 bases). In germline, CDR1 is SGHAT, CDR2 FQNNGV. CDR3 length: 14 amino acids. V lost 6 bases to trimming and J lost 5 bases, with 16 bases between them. The CDR3 loop is CASSPSGGWYGYTF. CDR3 DNA sequence: TGTGCCAGCAGTCCGTCCGGGGGATGGTATGGCTACACCTTC.

The CDR3 DNA is TGCGCCAGCAGCCAAGAGACAGCATATAGCAATCAGCCCCAGCATTTT. Its translation: CASSQETAYSNQPQHF. The chain employs TRBV4-1 and TRBJ1-5; a weak D match, TRBD1 (5 bases). The CDR3 extends over 16 amino acids. Trimming took 0 bases from V and 0 from J, leaving 9 bases between them. The V gene's germline CDR1 is MGHRA and CDR2 YSYEKL.

The chain couples TRBV11-2 to TRBJ2-3; weak D call: TRBD2 (6 bases). The CDR3 is 15 residues long. V was pared by 0 bases and J by 2 bases, with 9 bases between. Germline V gene sequence: CDR1 SGHAT, CDR2 FQNNGV. Here the CDR3 reads CASSLDPSDTDTQYF. The CDR3 nucleotides read TGTGCCAGCAGCTTAGATCCTAGCGACACAGATACGCAGTATTTT.

The V and J genes are TRBV4-1 and TRBJ1-2, with 7 bases identical to TRBD1. CDR1 is MGHRA and CDR2 is YSYEKL in the germline V gene. The length of the CDR3 is 14 residues. J was trimmed by 8 bases and V by 4 bases; bases with no gene match: 10. The CDR3 region is CASSPLGQLEGYTF. For the CDR3, the DNA is TGCGCCAGCAGCCCGTTGGGACAGTTGGAGGGCTACACCTTC.

This chain uses TRBV9 with TRBJ2-1, with 8 bases identical to TRBD2. Trimming cost V 4 bases and J 5 bases; bases outside gene matches: 5. The germline V gene encodes CDR1 SGDLS and CDR2 YYNGEE. This CDR3 is 14 amino acids long. The chain's CDR3 is CASSFLGGDNEQFF. The CDR3 DNA sequence: TGTGCCAGCAGCTTTCTCGGGGGGGACAATGAGCAGTTCTTC.

The chain uses TRBV9 and TRBJ2-7; no definite D call. The CDR3 length is 15 residues. CDR1 is SGDLS and CDR2 is YYNGEE in the germline V gene. The V gene lost 4 bases and the J gene lost 1 base, with 15 bases spanning the gap. CDR3 sequence: CASSPPGGKSYEQYF. The DNA for the CDR3 is TGTGCCAGCAGCCCCCCCGGTGGGAAGTCCTACGAGCAGTACTTC. The whole variable domain, remainder taken from reference TRBV9 and TRBJ2-7, is DSGVTQTPKHLITATGQRVTLRCSPRSGDLSVYWYQQSLDQGLQFLIQYYNGEERAKGNILERFSAQQFPDLHSELNLSSLELGDSALYFCASSPPGGKSYEQYFGPGTRLTVT.

The rearrangement joins TRBV5-6 to TRBJ1-2; D perhaps matches TRBD1 (5 bases). Looked up from germline, CDR1 is SGHDT and CDR2 is YYEEEE. CDR3 size: 14 residues. V gave up 2 bases and J gave up 0 bases, with 8 bases separating them. The CDR3 bases are TGTGCCAGCAGCTTCCCAGGGCCTAACTATGGCTACACCTTC. This encodes CASSFPGPNYGYTF. Variable domain in full (rest from reference TRBV5-6 and TRBJ1-2): DAGVTQSPTHLIKTRGQQVTLRCSPKSGHDTVSWYQQALGQGPQFIFQYYEEEERQRGNFPDRFSGHQFPNYSSELNVNALLLGDSALYLCASSFPGPNYGYTFGSGTRLTVV.

V gene TRBV7-9 combines with J gene TRBJ1-2; D might be TRBD1 (6 bases). Trimming left V 7 bases short and J 5 bases short, with 26 bases between. This CDR3 contains 17 residues. Germline-derived CDR1 and CDR2 are SEHNR and FQNEAQ (reference sequence). The CDR3 region has the DNA TGTGCCAGCACTACCTTACCGACCGGGACACCGACATATGGCTACACCTTC. It is translated as CASTTLPTGTPTYGYTF.

This clone showed up just a few times. The chain employs TRBV6-5 and TRBJ2-5; no definite D call. Per the germline V gene, CDR1 is MNHEY and CDR2 is SVGAGI. This CDR3 has 12 amino acids. V was shortened by 7 bases and J by 1 base, with 7 bases between the two germline ends. CDR3 protein: CASKTTQETQYF. As DNA, the CDR3 is TGTGCCAGCAAAACGACCCAAGAGACCCAGTACTTC.

The V gene is TRBV4-2, the J gene TRBJ1-2, with D unclear. V shed 3 bases and J shed 8 bases, with 10 bases lying between them. Germline V gives CDR1 LGHNA, CDR2 YNFKEQ. The CDR3 totals 12 residues. In DNA form, the CDR3 reads TGTGCCAGCAGCCATAGCCCCGGGGGCTACACCTTC. The encoded protein is CASSHSPGGYTF.

The chain employs TRBV7-3 and TRBJ2-6; D is undetermined. V was trimmed by 5 bases and J by 0 bases, leaving 11 bases between them. From germline, CDR1 is SGHTA and CDR2 FQGTGA. The length of the CDR3 is 16 residues. DNA for the CDR3: TGTGCCAGCAGCCCCCAAAGTACCTCTGGGGCCAACGTCCTGACTTTC. Amino acid sequence: CASSPQSTSGANVLTF.

This clone was recorded once. The J gene is TRBJ2-3, the V gene TRBV6-5, with TRBD2 matching 7 bases. The CDR3 has 13 residues. V gave up 11 bases and J gave up 3 bases; unmatched junction bases: 8. Germline V lookup: CDR1 MNHEY, CDR2 SVGAGI. The CDR3 reads CACRVAGTDTQYF. For the CDR3, the DNA is TGTGCCTGCCGGGTAGCGGGTACAGATACGCAGTATTTT.

V gene TRBV5-5 combines with J gene TRBJ1-2; D unclear. V shed 4 bases and J shed 2 bases, with 18 bases lying between them. The germline V gene encodes CDR1 SGHKS and CDR2 YYEKEE (reference sequence). This CDR3 is built from 16 residues. The chain's CDR3 is CASSPRPGQENYGYTF. The CDR3 DNA follows: TGTGCCAGCAGCCCGAGACCGGGTCAGGAGAACTATGGCTACACCTTC. Looking up the rest from reference TRBV5-5 and TRBJ1-2 gives the full variable domain: DAGVTQSPTHLIKTRGQQVTLRCSPISGHKSVSWYQQVLGQGPQFIFQYYEKEERGRGNFPDRFSARQFPNYSSELNVNALLLGDSALYLCASSPRPGQENYGYTFGSGTRLTVV.

The V and J genes are TRBV19 and TRBJ2-2; TRBD1 is a possible D gene (5 bases). V lost 7 bases and J lost 0, with 9 bases in between. This CDR3 is 14 amino acids long. Germline V CDR1 and CDR2: LNHDA, SQIVND (reference sequence). The DNA of the CDR3 is TGTGCCAGTACTAAGGGGTCGAACACCGGGGAGCTGTTTTTT. It translates to CASTKGSNTGELFF.

The chain combines TRBV27 with TRBJ1-5; perhaps TRBD1 as D (6 bases). The CDR3 runs 12 residues. V lost 7 bases, J lost 7 bases, and 11 bases lay in between. Germline-derived CDR1 and CDR2 are MNHEY and SMNVEV (reference sequence). The CDR3: CASKGGGQPQHF. DNA of the CDR3: TGTGCCAGCAAAGGGGGTGGACAGCCCCAGCATTTT.